Below are 32 T cell receptor beta chains sequenced from a single sample in a study of blood T cell repertoires in COVID-19. Only in-frame clones appear in the TCRdb table, and some are missing; sequencing was by immunoSEQ multiplex PCR. The sample has hundreds of thousands of clones, roughly nine tenths seen once. The sequencing input was PBMCs or T cells enriched from blood (not recorded which). The receptors here all came from a woman aged 18-29 years who had recovered from COVID-19.

The chain is built from TRBV5-1 and TRBJ1-2; tentative D call: TRBD1 (5 bases). V was cut by 4 bases and J by 4 bases, with 14 bases left in between. This CDR3 has 14 residues. In germline, CDR1 is SGHRS, CDR2 YFSETQ. CDR3 DNA sequence: TGCGCCAGCAGCCCAACCGACAGTCGCTATGGCTACACCTTC. Its translation: CASSPTDSRYGYTF.

The chain uses TRBV24-1 and TRBJ2-2; the match to TRBD2 covers 10 bases. CDR3 length equals 19 residues. V shed 2 bases and J 1 base; nucleotides not matched to a gene: 9. CDR1 is KGHDR and CDR2 is SFDVKD in the germline V gene. The CDR3 bases are TGTGCCACCAGTGATTGGGATAGCGGGGGGCTAATGAACACCGGGGAGCTGTTTTTT. This translates into CATSDWDSGGLMNTGELFF.

The V call is TRBV5-1, the J call TRBJ1-1; D is perhaps TRBD1 (5 bases). Germline V gene data show CDR1 as SGHRS and CDR2 as YFSETQ. The CDR3 is 17 residues long. Trimming stripped 5 bases from V and 1 base from J, with 21 bases between. CDR3 region: CASSNRKWGKSNTEAFF. CDR3 in DNA: TGCGCCAGCAGTAACCGTAAATGGGGCAAGTCGAACACTGAAGCTTTCTTT.

The CDR3 sequence: CASSLAGVRETQYF. The DNA of the CDR3 is TGTGCCAGCAGCTTAGCCGGGGTGAGGGAGACCCAGTACTTC. This chain joins TRBV7-2 and TRBJ2-5, with TRBD2 as a possible D gene (5 bases). V lost 0 bases, J lost 5 bases, and 10 bases lay in between. The CDR3 loop spans 14 amino acids. Germline values: CDR1 SGHTA, CDR2 FQGNSA.

This rearrangement joins TRBV2 to TRBJ2-7, with 14 bases identical to TRBD2. Germline-derived CDR1 and CDR2 are SNHLY and FYNNEI. The CDR3 sequence is 15 residues long. Trimming took 6 bases from V and 3 from J; bases not matched to a gene: 4. The CDR3 DNA reads TGTGCCAGCAGACCCGGACTAGCGGGGGGCTACGAGCAGTACTTC. Encoded protein: CASRPGLAGGYEQYF. The full variable domain, with the rest looked up from reference TRBV2 and TRBJ2-7, is EPEVTQTPSHQVTQMGQEVILRCVPISNHLYFYWYRQILGQKVEFLVSFYNNEISEKSEIFDDQFSVERPDGSNFTLKIRSTKLEDSAMYFCASRPGLAGGYEQYFGPGTRLTVT.

The chain has TRBV4-1 and TRBJ2-1; D not certain. The V gene's germline CDR1 is MGHRA and CDR2 YSYEKL. Trimming took 1 base from V and 6 from J, leaving 13 bases between them. The CDR3 runs 15 residues. The CDR3 protein is CASSQAVDFSNEQFF. CDR3 DNA sequence: TGCGCCAGCAGCCAAGCTGTAGACTTTTCCAATGAGCAGTTCTTC.

The rearrangement links TRBV18 to TRBJ1-2; TRBD1 agrees at 9 bases. Germline CDR1 is KGHSH and CDR2 is LQKENI. V lost 5 bases, J lost 2 bases, and 12 bases stayed unmatched. CDR3 size: 17 residues. CDR3 DNA: TGTGCCAGCTCAATGAAAGCCGGGACAGGGTCGAACTATGGCTACACCTTC. Translating it yields CASSMKAGTGSNYGYTF.

This chain links TRBV9 with TRBJ1-1, with D unclear. V was shortened by 4 bases and J by 5 bases, with 12 bases between the two germline ends. In germline, CDR1 is SGDLS, CDR2 YYNGEE. The CDR3 length is 13 residues. As DNA, the CDR3 is TGTGCCAGCAGCCCTGGTACTAGGACTGAAGCTTTCTTT. Translating it yields CASSPGTRTEAFF.

This chain joins TRBV7-3 and TRBJ2-1, with a weak D call TRBD1 (6 bases). This CDR3 is built from 12 residues. V was clipped by 6 bases and J by 9 bases, with 12 bases between them. From germline, CDR1 is SGHTA and CDR2 FQGTGA. The CDR3 spells CASSTGFGEQFF. The DNA of the CDR3 is TGTGCCAGCAGTACAGGGTTCGGTGAGCAGTTCTTC.

This chain links TRBV6-5 with TRBJ2-2; D is unresolved. Trimming left V 0 bases short and J 1 base short, with 6 bases between. The CDR3 has 15 amino acids. Germline loops: CDR1 MNHEY, CDR2 SVGAGI. DNA of the CDR3: TGTGCCAGCAGTTACTCGGGCCAGAACACCGGGGAGCTGTTTTTT. Its protein is CASSYSGQNTGELFF.

J is TRBJ1-2 and V is TRBV28; 8 nucleotides line up with TRBD1. J gave up 7 bases and V 5 bases, and 18 bases lay outside the gene matches. The germline V gene encodes CDR1 MDHEN and CDR2 SYDVKM. CDR3 length: 17 residues. CDR3 sequence: CASSAPQGVTLLSGYTF. In DNA, the CDR3 is TGTGCCAGCAGTGCCCCACAGGGGGTGACACTCCTCTCTGGCTACACCTTC.

The chain uses TRBV9 and TRBJ1-5; D is undetermined. The germline gives CDR1 SGDLS, CDR2 YYNGEE. With 1 base removed from V and 3 bases from J, the gap between germline ends came to 14 bases. The CDR3 runs 16 residues. For the CDR3, the DNA is TGTGCCAGCAGCGTATCAGGAGGAAGGGCCAATCAGCCCCAGCATTTT. Its protein is CASSVSGGRANQPQHF. The full variable domain, in which reference TRBV9 and TRBJ1-5 provide the parts outside the CDR3, is DSGVTQTPKHLITATGQRVTLRCSPRSGDLSVYWYQQSLDQGLQFLIQYYNGEERAKGNILERFSAQQFPDLHSELNLSSLELGDSALYFCASSVSGGRANQPQHFGDGTRLSIL.

As concerns this clone: At one boundary the junction diverges from the germline segment, which might be a read error. CDR3 residues: CASRGDQGQGNF. The CDR3 DNA is TGTGCCAGCAGGGGGGACCAGGGACAGGGAAACTTC. The J gene is TRBJ2-7, the V gene TRBV5-5; 9 nucleotides match TRBD1. Germline loops: CDR1 SGHKS, CDR2 YYEKEE (reference sequence). CDR3 length equals 12 residues.

V usage is TRBV5-1 and J usage is TRBJ1-4; the match to TRBD1 covers 7 bases. The CDR3 sequence is 14 residues long. V shed 0 bases, J shed 8 bases, and the junction held 4 bases outside the gene matches. From germline, CDR1 is SGHRS and CDR2 YFSETQ. DNA of the CDR3: TGCGCCAGCAGCTTGGAGAGGGGGCGGGAAAAACTGTTTTTT. This encodes CASSLERGREKLFF.

The genes are TRBV5-1 and TRBJ2-1; possible D gene TRBD2, 6 bases. Per the germline V gene, CDR1 is SGHRS and CDR2 is YFSETQ. The V and J ends lost 9 bases and 9 bases respectively, with 28 bases between them. The CDR3 spans 16 residues. CDR3 residues: CATTSQPSESMGEQFF. CDR3 DNA sequence: TGCGCCACAACTTCCCAGCCTAGCGAGTCTATGGGTGAGCAGTTCTTC.

This chain links TRBV6-5 with TRBJ1-5, with 7 bases that match TRBD1. The CDR3 extends over 15 amino acids. Germline loops: CDR1 MNHEY, CDR2 SVGAGI. V gave up 6 bases and J gave up 4 bases; unmatched junction bases: 9. As DNA, the CDR3 is TGTGCCAGCAGAAAAGACAGGGACCCAAATCAGCCCCAGCATTTT. Its translation: CASRKDRDPNQPQHF.

The chain has TRBV6-5 and TRBJ1-5; 9 bases match TRBD1. The CDR3 covers 16 residues. After removal of 2 bases from V and 7 bases from J, the junction contained 9 bases not matched to a gene. CDR1 and CDR2 from the germline V gene are MNHEY and SVGAGI. The CDR3 bases are TGTGCCAGCAGTTACCCCTGGGACAGGGTTGAACAGCCCCAGCATTTT. Its translation: CASSYPWDRVEQPQHF.

V is TRBV2 and J is TRBJ1-2; unclear D gene. The germline V gene encodes CDR1 SNHLY and CDR2 FYNNEI. The CDR3 totals 13 residues. The V and J ends lost 2 bases and 2 bases respectively, with 6 bases between them. In DNA form, the CDR3 reads TGTGCCAGCAGTGAATTGGCAAACTATGGCTACACCTTC. This codes for CASSELANYGYTF. The complete variable domain, with remaining parts taken from reference TRBV2 and TRBJ1-2, reads EPEVTQTPSHQVTQMGQEVILRCVPISNHLYFYWYRQILGQKVEFLVSFYNNEISEKSEIFDDQFSVERPDGSNFTLKIRSTKLEDSAMYFCASSELANYGYTFGSGTRLTVV.

This chain uses TRBV25-1 with TRBJ1-1; no firm D call. The CDR3 length is 11 residues. The V gene lost 2 bases and the J gene lost 11 bases, with 9 bases spanning the gap. The germline V gene encodes CDR1 MGHDK and CDR2 SYGVNS. The CDR3 coding sequence is TGTGCCAGCAGTGAAGGCAGGCAGGCTTTCTTT. Its translation: CASSEGRQAFF.

This clone was picked up a small number of times. CDR3 protein: CASSLRQNTEAFF. Here the CDR3 DNA reads TGTGCCAGCAGTCTTCGACAGAACACTGAAGCTTTCTTT. The chain couples TRBV12-3 or TRBV12-4 to TRBJ1-1; D gene uncertain. V lost 5 bases to trimming and J lost 1 base, with 8 bases between them. The CDR3 is 13 residues long.

The V gene is TRBV11-2, the J gene TRBJ2-5; 13 nucleotides agree with TRBD2. Losses at the gene ends were 5 bases for V and 0 bases for J; bases not matched to a gene: 6. Germline CDR1 is SGHAT and CDR2 is FQNNGV. The CDR3 has 17 residues. The CDR3 region has the DNA TGTGCCAGCAGCCACGGACTAGCGGGGGCCTACCAAGAGACCCAGTACTTC. It encodes CASSHGLAGAYQETQYF.

The V call is TRBV19, the J call TRBJ1-2; 9 bases fit TRBD1. The V gene's germline CDR1 is LNHDA and CDR2 SQIVND (reference sequence). This CDR3 has 13 amino acids. The ends lost 7 bases at V and 3 bases at J; junction bases unmatched: 3. The CDR3 here is CASIDRGDYGYTF. The CDR3 nucleotides read TGTGCCAGTATTGACAGGGGGGACTATGGCTACACCTTC.

This clone was observed a single time. The V gene is TRBV23-1, the J gene TRBJ1-2, with 10 positions matching TRBD1. TRBV23-1 is flagged as an ORF with uncertain function. The junction had 19 bases not matched to a gene; V was cut back by 2 bases and J by 7 bases. CDR3 length: 19 amino acids. This chain's CDR3 is CASSQGSRDRGNHARGYTF. For the CDR3, the DNA is TGCGCCAGCAGTCAAGGGAGCCGGGACAGGGGAAATCATGCGCGTGGCTACACCTTC.

V and J are TRBV5-1 and TRBJ2-1; 13 bases are shared with TRBD2. This CDR3 is 18 amino acids long. CDR1 is SGHRS and CDR2 is YFSETQ in the germline V gene. The J segment lost 0 bases and the V segment lost 4 bases, leaving 7 bases of the junction unmatched. CDR3 DNA sequence: TGCGCCAGCAGCCACCGGACTAGCGGGGGAAGCTCCTACAATGAGCAGTTCTTC. Its translation is CASSHRTSGGSSYNEQFF.

This chain uses TRBV7-9 with TRBJ1-5; D is possibly TRBD1 (6 bases). The V gene's germline CDR1 is SEHNR and CDR2 FQNEAQ (reference sequence). The CDR3 has 14 amino acids. Deletions cut 2 bases from V and 1 base from J, with 6 bases between. CDR3 in amino acids: CASSLTGSNQPQHF. The CDR3 DNA sequence: TGTGCCAGCAGCTTAACAGGGAGCAATCAGCCCCAGCATTTT.

This clone was counted a few times. V and J are TRBV4-1 and TRBJ1-1, with a weak D call TRBD1 (5 bases). The CDR3 spans 15 residues. Trimming cost V 4 bases and J 5 bases, with 17 bases left between them. Germline V gives CDR1 MGHRA, CDR2 YSYEKL. CDR3 in DNA: TGCGCCAGCAGCCTCTCGCCGGGACTGGGGACTGAAGCTTTCTTT. It specifies CASSLSPGLGTEAFF.

This chain joins TRBV5-1 and TRBJ2-1; a possible D gene is TRBD2 (5 bases). V lost 6 bases and J 0 bases, leaving 19 bases between the germline ends. Germline V gene lookup returns CDR1 SGHRS and CDR2 YFSETQ. CDR3 length equals 17 residues. The CDR3 loop reads CASNPGLMMSSYNEQFF. The CDR3 DNA sequence: TGCGCCAGCAACCCAGGACTGATGATGAGCTCCTACAATGAGCAGTTCTTC.

This chain connects TRBV5-1 to TRBJ1-1; D ambiguous. Trimming left V 0 bases short and J 3 bases short, with 12 bases between. CDR1 is SGHRS, CDR2 YFSETQ, per germline. The CDR3 has 15 residues. CDR3 in amino acids: CASSLVGPADTEAFF. CDR3 in DNA: TGCGCCAGCAGCTTGGTCGGTCCCGCGGACACTGAAGCTTTCTTT. Full variable domain (rest looked up from reference TRBV5-1 and TRBJ1-1): KAGVTQTPRYLIKTRGQQVTLSCSPISGHRSVSWYQQTPGQGLQFLFEYFSETQRNKGNFPGRFSGRQFSNSRSEMNVSTLELGDSALYLCASSLVGPADTEAFFGQGTRLTVV.

V is TRBV2 and J is TRBJ2-2; 10 bases align to TRBD2. This CDR3 contains 14 residues. V trimming: 7 bases; J trimming: 8 bases; junction bases outside the gene matches: 7. Germline CDR1 reads SNHLY; CDR2 reads FYNNEI. The CDR3 reads CASMSGGAGGELFF. Here the CDR3 DNA reads TGTGCCAGCATGAGCGGGGGGGCCGGAGGGGAGCTGTTTTTT.

The J gene is TRBJ2-6, the V gene TRBV18; D gene ambiguous. Germline V gene sequence: CDR1 KGHSH, CDR2 LQKENI. This CDR3 has 17 residues. The V end lost 3 bases, the J end lost 0 bases, and 12 bases lay between the germline ends. CDR3 nucleotide sequence: TGTGCCAGCTCACCTGCGGTTTTTAGCTCTGGGGCCAACGTCCTGACTTTC. It translates to CASSPAVFSSGANVLTF.

The chain joins TRBV12-5 to TRBJ2-1; D perhaps matches TRBD2 (6 bases). The CDR3 has 16 residues. V was pared by 3 bases and J by 8 bases, with 20 bases between. Germline V lookup: CDR1 LGHNT, CDR2 FRNRAP. The DNA for the CDR3 is TGTGCTAGTGGTTTTTTAATCGGGGGAAAATACGATGAGCAGTTCTTC. This translates into CASGFLIGGKYDEQFF.

The CDR3 coding sequence is TGTGCCACCAGTGAGTCCGGGTTTCGGTCTGGCTACACCTTC. Translated: CATSESGFRSGYTF. The chain recombines TRBV24-1 with TRBJ1-2, with D unclear. Germline V gives CDR1 KGHDR, CDR2 SFDVKD. The CDR3 spans 14 residues. V lost 4 bases and J 7 bases, leaving 15 bases between the germline ends.